This T cell receptor (beta chain) was retrieved from a study of blood T cell repertoires in COVID-19. Study-wide background: COVID-19 samples from acute and convalescent phases originated in the United States, Italy and Spain. T cells, B-cell-depleted T cells, or PBMCs supplied cDNA or gDNA.

Cohort 3 recovery required two negative PCRs, clearance, or symptom resolution. Per the authors' pipeline: Amplification of reference gene primers provided the estimated nucleated cell counts. Only in-frame clones appear in the TCRdb table, and some are missing; sequencing was by immunoSEQ multiplex PCR. V, J and clone size derive from that table, while D and trimming were established from the DNA sequence. The sample lists fewer than 450,000 clones; about 92% were seen once. V was trimmed by 3 bases and J by 3 bases, leaving 16 bases between them. The CDR3 runs 16 residues. The germline gives CDR1 LNHDA, CDR2 SQIVND (reference sequence). This clone came up once.

The V and J genes are TRBV19 and TRBJ2-3; D possibly corresponds to TRBD2 (5 bases). This clonotype was sampled from a man younger than 35 who had recovered from COVID-19. The source material was PBMCs or T cells enriched from blood (not recorded which). In DNA form, the CDR3 reads TGTGCCAGTAGTATCCTGCGGCCGGGAAGGACAGATACGCAGTATTTT. Protein sequence: CASSILRPGRTDTQYF.